One and the same sample provided the 5 T cell receptor beta chains below, sequenced in a study of cytomegalovirus exposure and HLA in healthy donors. It was with 60 Vbeta and 13 Jbeta primers that the PCR ran. Profiling relied on immunoSEQ multiplex PCR, and the TCRdb table lists in-frame clones only, not all of them. The sample shows over 130,000 clones, just over 70% of them seen only once. Sequencing was performed on PBMCs. Every receptor here comes from a woman aged 25 to 39 in good health and CMV-seronegative.

The chain links TRBV7-3 to TRBJ2-2; 8 bases agree with TRBD1. CDR1 is SGHTA and CDR2 is FQGTGA in the germline V gene. The CDR3 extends over 15 amino acids. V gave up 6 bases and J gave up 1 base; unmatched junction bases: 4. The CDR3 coding sequence is TGTGCCAGCAGAACAGGGGGTGGGAACACCGGGGAGCTGTTTTTT. The encoded protein is CASRTGGGNTGELFF.

The chain links TRBV6-6 to TRBJ1-3; no definite D call. CDR1 MNHNY and CDR2 SVGAGI come from the germline V gene (reference sequence). CDR3 size: 15 residues. The V end lost 0 bases, the J end lost 4 bases, and 10 bases lay between the germline ends. The CDR3 spells CASSYSAGLGNTIYF. Written as DNA, the CDR3 is TGTGCCAGCAGTTACTCAGCCGGGTTGGGAAACACCATATATTTT.

This chain connects TRBV23-1 to TRBJ1-1; D is ambiguous. TRBV23-1 is an ORF, and what it does is uncertain. V was trimmed by 2 bases and J by 8 bases, leaving 15 bases between them. CDR3 length: 14 amino acids. As DNA, the CDR3 is TGCGCCAGCAGTCAAGTCTCCACCCTAAGCGAAGCTTTCTTT. Residues: CASSQVSTLSEAFF.

This clone was detected a few times. V is TRBV6-5 and J is TRBJ2-1; 7 bases match TRBD1. The CDR3 runs 15 residues. The J segment lost 6 bases and the V segment lost 0 bases, leaving 5 bases of the junction unmatched. Germline lookup yields CDR1 MNHEY and CDR2 SVGAGI. This CDR3 reads CASSYSDRLGNEQFF. Written as DNA, the CDR3 is TGTGCCAGCAGTTACTCGGACAGGCTCGGCAATGAGCAGTTCTTC.

The V gene is TRBV4-1, the J gene TRBJ1-2, with D possibly being TRBD1 (6 bases). V lost 0 bases and J 8 bases, leaving 16 bases between the germline ends. Germline lookup yields CDR1 MGHRA and CDR2 YSYEKL. The length of the CDR3 is 15 residues. The chain's CDR3 is CASSQDVGHLEGYTF. The CDR3 bases are TGCGCCAGCAGCCAAGATGTGGGACACCTCGAAGGCTACACCTTC.